The present TCR beta chain was sequenced within a study of shared clonotypes between healthy human individuals. Overall study findings and caveats: Sorted-subset samples were not fully sequenced, rarefaction indicated. Few donors limited the genetic and exposure-history diversity represented.

Deep-level settings were used for running the assay. Profiled with immunoSEQ multiplex PCR; TCRdb holds only in-frame clones, not every one. The table lists some 500,000 clones, 95% to 97% of them singletons. For this clone: Its antigen is still unknown.

The length of the CDR3 is 16 residues. Germline V gene sequence: CDR1 SGHRS, CDR2 YFSETQ. The ends were cut back, 4 bases at V and 4 bases at J, with 21 bases in the middle. Sequencing used naive CD4+ T cells sorted from blood. Stated subset: CD45RA+ positively selected. This TCR came from a woman aged 30 to 39 in good health. The chain carries TRBV5-1 and TRBJ2-7, with D perhaps TRBD1 or TRBD2 (6 bases each). The CDR3 reads CASSPRGAGNPYEQYF. For the CDR3, the DNA is TGCGCCAGCAGCCCGAGGGGGGCAGGGAATCCTTACGAGCAGTACTTC.